These 22 T cell receptor beta chains were sequenced from one sample in a study of blood T cells in healthy people across ages. Next came a second PCR, run for roughly 6 to 11 cycles, which used a sample-barcoded 5' primer along with a J-beta primer mix. TCRdb processed the 5' RACE reads anew with MiXCR; each CDR3 protein has one entry. The data show about 800,000 distinct CDR3 sequences, 20% to 25% seen once. This same sample was also taken into another study, of T cells of mothers and their children.

The sample taken for sequencing was blood. The receptors were sampled from a boy between 10 and 17 years old in good health.

In its sample, this clonotype was seen a few times. The CDR3 DNA follows: TGCAGCGTTGGCTTCCGGCAGGCGCACAAGACCCAGTACTTC. Protein: CSVGFRQAHKTQYF. The V call is TRBV29-1, the J call TRBJ2-1; no definite D call. The DNA matches TRBJ2-5 better at its end, which makes the J call doubtful. Germline CDR1 SQVTM, CDR2 ANQGSEA. There are 14 residues in the CDR3.

The chain combines TRBV7-9 with TRBJ1-2; 10 bases align to TRBD1. V shed 3 bases, J shed 8 bases, and the junction held 9 bases outside the gene matches. The CDR3 sequence is 15 residues long. Germline CDR1 SEHNR, CDR2 FQNEAQ (reference sequence). CDR3 DNA: TGTGCCAGCAGCTTGGCGGACAGGGGGGGTATCGGCTACACCTTC. Translating it yields CASSLADRGGIGYTF.

The chain joins TRBV28 to TRBJ1-6; no definite D call. Trimming left V 1 base short and J 14 bases short, with 12 bases between. Per germline, CDR1 MDHEN and CDR2 SYDVKM. The CDR3 is 13 residues long. The CDR3: CASSLYPSDALHF. The CDR3 region has the DNA TGTGCCAGCAGTTTATACCCCTCTGATGCCCTCCACTTT.

The chain couples TRBV5-1 to TRBJ2-5; D uncertain. The assigned J gene may be wrong: the sequence end matches TRBJ2-1 better. Germline-derived CDR1 and CDR2 are SGHRS and YFSETQ. The CDR3 is made up of 15 amino acids. CDR3 sequence reads: CASSLGVEAYNEQFF. The CDR3 nucleotides read TGCGCCAGCAGCTTAGGCGTGGAAGCCTACAATGAGCAGTTCTTC.

The chain employs TRBV4-3 and TRBJ2-1; D is unclear. The CDR3 loop spans 13 amino acids. V lost 0 bases, J lost 8 bases, and 8 bases lay in between. Germline values: CDR1 LGHNA, CDR2 YSLEER. The CDR3 nucleotides read TGCGCCAGCAGCCAAGATCTGAAGGATGAGCAGTTCTTC. Protein: CASSQDLKDEQFF.

This clonotype was seen a handful of times. The chain employs TRBV29-1 and TRBJ2-7; D not resolved. CDR1 and CDR2 (germline): SQVTM, ANQGSEA. V was shortened by 6 bases and J by 1 base, with 10 bases between the two germline ends. The CDR3 length is 12 residues. The CDR3 nucleotides are TGCAGCGTCGACGTCGGGTCCTACGAGCAGTACTTC. It specifies CSVDVGSYEQYF.

The CDR3 loop reads CASSMGSRRGYTF. The CDR3 region has the DNA TGTGCCAGTAGTATGGGGTCTCGTCGGGGCTACACCTTC. V is TRBV19 and J is TRBJ1-2; D is undetermined. V was trimmed by 3 bases and J by 8 bases, leaving 13 bases between them. The germline gives CDR1 LNHDA, CDR2 SQIVND (reference sequence). This CDR3 is 13 amino acids long.

This chain links TRBV2 with TRBJ2-5; TRBD2 might be the D (7 bases). With the DNA end fitting TRBJ2-7 better, the J assignment may be wrong. CDR3 size: 13 residues. From germline, CDR1 is SNHLY and CDR2 FYNNEI. DNA for the CDR3: TGTGCCAGCAATTTCGGGGGGCACCGCGAGCAGTACTTC. This translates into CASNFGGHREQYF.

Turning to this clonotype: The conserved phenylalanine or tryptophan is not found at the CDR3 terminus, so this likely reflects a read error. This sequence joins TRBV28 and TRBJ2-5; 8 nucleotides match TRBD1. The CDR3 runs 16 residues. The V and J ends lost 5 bases and 1 base, in that order; junction bases with no gene match: 9. Germline loops: CDR1 MDHEN, CDR2 SYDVKM. The CDR3 here is CASSPRTGSSQETQYI. In DNA, the CDR3 is TGTGCCAGCAGTCCAAGGACAGGGAGTAGCCAAGAGACCCAGTACATC.

The chain has TRBV9 and TRBJ1-4; 7 bases align to TRBD1. J lost 0 bases, V lost 2 bases, and 10 bases had no gene match. The CDR3 contains 18 residues. Germline V lookup: CDR1 SGDLS, CDR2 YYNGEE. CDR3 DNA sequence: TGTGCCAGCAGCGTGGGGGGACAGCAAACTGCAACTAATGAAAAACTGTTTTTT. Translating gives CASSVGGQQTATNEKLFF.

This clonotype came up a few times. The genes are TRBV9 and TRBJ2-4, with D perhaps given as TRBD1 or TRBD2 (5 bases each). Germline CDR1 reads SGDLS; CDR2 reads YYNGEE. The CDR3 is 15 residues long. V lost 3 bases and J lost 8, with 18 bases in between. CDR3 DNA: TGTGCCAGCAGCGAGGCCGGGGTCCCCAGGGACATTCAGTACTTC. As protein: CASSEAGVPRDIQYF.

This clonotype was detected once. Germline is not matched at one junction end, which may reflect a read error. The DNA for the CDR3 is TGTGCCAGCAGCTTAGAGGGCATCAGCACAGATACGCTGTATTTT. It is translated as CASSLEGISTDTLYF. This sequence joins TRBV7-3 and TRBJ2-3; tentative D call: TRBD2 (5 bases). Germline CDR1 and CDR2: SGHTA and FQGTGA. This CDR3 is built from 15 residues.

This clonotype was found a few times. The CDR3 sequence: CASRGQGAGTEAFF. The DNA for the CDR3 is TGTGCCAGCAGGGGACAGGGGGCTGGAACTGAAGCTTTCTTT. The V gene is TRBV6-2 or TRBV6-3, the J gene TRBJ1-1, with 12 bases fitting TRBD1. Trimming took 6 bases from V and 5 from J; bases not matched to a gene: 4. Looked up from germline, CDR1 is MNHEY and CDR2 is SVGEGT. The CDR3 runs 14 residues.

This clonotype appeared a few times. The chain recombines TRBV7-9 with TRBJ1-5; 7 positions match TRBD1. CDR1 SEHNR and CDR2 FQNEAQ come from the germline V gene (reference sequence). V trimming: 5 bases; J trimming: 3 bases; junction bases outside the gene matches: 4. CDR3 length: 14 residues. The DNA for the CDR3 is TGTGCCAGCAGCCAAACAGGGGACAATCAGCCCCAGCATTTT. Translated: CASSQTGDNQPQHF.

The chain combines TRBV7-9 with TRBJ2-7; 7 bases fit TRBD2. Germline loops: CDR1 SEHNR, CDR2 FQNEAQ (reference sequence). This CDR3 comprises 17 residues. Trimming at V came to 4 bases and at J to 2 bases, leaving 14 bases not matched to a gene. DNA for the CDR3: TGTGCCAGCAGCTCGCCCTCAACTAGGGAGGGGACCTACGAGCAGTACTTC. Translation gives CASSSPSTREGTYEQYF.

This clonotype was detected many times. This sequence joins TRBV9 and TRBJ2-7; 8 bases are a match to TRBD1. Trimming cost V 3 bases and J 5 bases; bases outside gene matches: 7. Germline-derived CDR1 and CDR2 are SGDLS and YYNGEE. This CDR3 spans 14 amino acids. This chain's CDR3 is CASSAWTGFHEQYF. CDR3 nucleotide sequence: TGTGCCAGCAGCGCGTGGACAGGGTTCCACGAGCAGTACTTC.

The CDR3 DNA sequence: TGCAGCGTTGAAGATAACAGGTGGAATGAGCAGTTCTTC. It codes for CSVEDNRWNEQFF. V and J are TRBV29-1 and TRBJ2-1, with a tentative D call TRBD1 (5 bases). The CDR3 spans 13 residues. V was pared by 0 bases and J by 7 bases, with 10 bases between. Germline V gene data show CDR1 as SQVTM and CDR2 as ANQGSEA.

CDR3 protein: CASSGRWWTGGNTIYF. The CDR3 DNA sequence: TGTGCCAGCAGTGGGAGATGGTGGACAGGTGGAAACACCATATATTTT. This chain links TRBV12-3 or TRBV12-4 with TRBJ1-3; 7 bases line up with TRBD1. The trim removed 5 bases at V and 3 bases at J, leaving 10 bases unmatched. The CDR3 extends over 16 amino acids.

The rearrangement uses TRBV3-1 and TRBJ2-3; TRBD2 agrees at 7 bases. J lost 3 bases, V lost 4 bases, and 10 bases had no gene match. Germline values: CDR1 LGHDT, CDR2 YNNKEL (reference sequence). The CDR3 spans 16 residues. CDR3 bases: TGTGCCAGCAGCCGTCCGCTAGCGGTCGGTACAGATACGCAGTATTTT. It translates to CASSRPLAVGTDTQYF.

V and J are TRBV5-1 and TRBJ2-4; D might be TRBD2 (7 bases). The V gene's germline CDR1 is SGHRS and CDR2 YFSETQ. Trimming removed 0 bases from V and 2 bases from J, with 12 bases in between. CDR3 length: 16 amino acids. As DNA, the CDR3 is TGCGCCAGCAGCTTGGGGGGGGGCGCCCCCAAAAACATTCAGTACTTC. Protein: CASSLGGGAPKNIQYF.

The chain is built from TRBV29-1 and TRBJ2-1; D might be TRBD1 (6 bases). The length of the CDR3 is 17 residues. Germline V gene sequence: CDR1 SQVTM, CDR2 ANQGSEA. V was pared by 4 bases and J by 6 bases, with 25 bases between. The CDR3 region is CSVVGQSLFSSLNEQFF. Here the CDR3 DNA reads TGCAGCGTTGTAGGACAGTCTCTATTTAGCTCGCTCAATGAGCAGTTCTTC.

This chain joins TRBV2 and TRBJ2-5; 9 nucleotides align to TRBD2. Trimming removed 11 bases from V and 2 bases from J; junction bases left unmatched: 18. This CDR3 has 17 residues. CDR1 is SNHLY, CDR2 FYNNEI, per germline. CDR3 DNA: TGTGCCTGCAATAGCGGGGGTCGCCCGGCGAAACAAGAGACCCAGTACTTC. This gives the protein CACNSGGRPAKQETQYF.